Following are 10 T cell receptor beta chains from one sample sequenced in a study of memory CD8 T cells in hepatitis C reinfection. The time point is: pre-reinfection, 55 to 20 weeks before reinfection detection. TCR sequencing was done directly ex vivo on sorted cells, without expansion in vitro. Sequencing was performed with immunoSEQ multiplex PCR; in TCRdb, only in-frame clones are kept and a portion is missing. This repertoire shows tens of thousands of clones, over 85% found once; its top ten account for roughly 1%. The sequencing sample was made of naive CD8+ T cells sorted from blood. These receptor sequences come from a man between 18 and 29 years old with hepatitis C virus infection.

This clone came up a few times. The rearrangement uses TRBV6-5 and TRBJ2-2; unclear D gene. Per germline, CDR1 MNHEY and CDR2 SVGAGI. V was trimmed by 2 bases and J by 4 bases, leaving 2 bases between them. The CDR3 sequence is 12 residues long. The CDR3 coding sequence is TGTGCCAGCAGTTACCTCACCGGGGAGCTGTTTTTT. Its protein product is CASSYLTGELFF.

This clone was seen only once. The chain carries TRBV19 and TRBJ1-5; D gene unclear. V lost 7 bases to trimming and J lost 0 bases, with 16 bases between them. Germline loops: CDR1 LNHDA, CDR2 SQIVND (reference sequence). The CDR3 runs 16 residues. CDR3 DNA: TGTGCCAGTACCCCGGGAGGATCCTATAGCAATCAGCCCCAGCATTTT. Protein product: CASTPGGSYSNQPQHF.

The chain has TRBV19 and TRBJ2-1, with 11 bases matching TRBD2. V was pared by 5 bases and J by 7 bases, with 4 bases of the junction left unmatched. The CDR3 runs to 14 residues. The V gene's germline CDR1 is LNHDA and CDR2 SQIVND (reference sequence). CDR3 residues: CASSLAGGSNEQFF. For the CDR3, the DNA is TGTGCCAGTAGTTTAGCGGGAGGGAGTAATGAGCAGTTCTTC.

V gene TRBV6-1 combines with J gene TRBJ2-5, with D possibly matching TRBD2 (5 bases). The CDR3 extends over 14 amino acids. The ends were cut back, 2 bases at V and 3 bases at J, with 10 bases in the middle. Germline values: CDR1 MNHNS, CDR2 SASEGT. The CDR3 here is CASSELGGKETQYF. The CDR3 DNA reads as TGTGCCAGCAGTGAATTAGGAGGCAAAGAGACCCAGTACTTC.

The chain uses TRBV7-9 and TRBJ1-1, with 7 bases identical to TRBD1. The junction had 8 bases not matched to a gene; V was cut back by 4 bases and J by 0 bases. Germline V gene lookup returns CDR1 SEHNR and CDR2 FQNEAQ (reference sequence). The CDR3 has 16 amino acids. CDR3 sequence reads: CASSSPTGTMNTEAFF. CDR3 sequence (DNA): TGTGCCAGCAGCTCCCCGACAGGGACAATGAACACTGAAGCTTTCTTT.

The chain couples TRBV5-4 to TRBJ2-5; 10 nucleotides agree with TRBD1. The J call may be incorrect, as the DNA end agrees better with TRBJ2-7. The CDR3 is 15 residues long. CDR1 and CDR2 from the germline V gene are SGHNT and YYREEE (reference sequence). CDR3 sequence: CASSFGTGDAYEQYF. CDR3 sequence (DNA): TGTGCCAGCAGCTTTGGGACAGGGGACGCTTACGAGCAGTACTTC.

This clone has only one observation. The genes are TRBV7-3 and TRBJ2-7; tentative D call: TRBD2 (6 bases). Trimming removed 5 bases from V and 3 bases from J, with 17 bases in between. The CDR3 extends over 15 amino acids. CDR1 SGHTA and CDR2 FQGTGA come from the germline V gene. CDR3 protein: CASSPTGGAGYEQYF. As DNA, the CDR3 is TGTGCCAGCAGCCCTACTGGAGGGGCTGGCTACGAGCAGTACTTC.

The V call is TRBV7-9, the J call TRBJ1-4; 9 bases are a match to TRBD1. The ends lost 3 bases at V and 6 bases at J; junction bases unmatched: 8. In germline, CDR1 is SEHNR, CDR2 FQNEAQ (reference sequence). This CDR3 spans 16 amino acids. CDR3 residues: CASSLSGTGSDEKLFF. CDR3 nucleotides: TGTGCCAGCAGCTTGTCCGGGACAGGGTCTGATGAAAAACTGTTTTTT. The full variable domain, completed using reference TRBV7-9 and TRBJ1-4, is DTGVSQNPRHKITKRGQNVTFRCDPISEHNRLYWYRQTLGQGPEFLTYFQNEAQLEKSRLLSDRFSAERPKGSFSTLEIQRTEQGDSAMYLCASSLSGTGSDEKLFFGSGTQLSVL.

Concerning this clone itself: The limits of the CDR3 on the DNA are not certain, so only TCRdb's listed CDR3 is given. The V call is TRBV4-1, the J call TRBJ2-7; the table gives TRBD1 as D, unverified against the DNA. The CDR3 is 14 residues long, ends included. Germline lookup yields CDR1 MGHRA and CDR2 YSYEKL. CDR3 sequence reads: CASSQDFGEGEQYV.

The CDR3 here is CSVEAPRANTGELFF. The DNA for the CDR3 is TGCAGCGTTGAGGCCCCCAGGGCGAACACCGGGGAGCTGTTTTTT. V is TRBV29-1 and J is TRBJ2-2, with a tentative D call TRBD1 (5 bases). CDR3 size: 15 residues. Deletions cut 3 bases from V and 0 bases from J, with 11 bases between. Germline values: CDR1 SQVTM, CDR2 ANQGSEA.